The present T cell receptor (beta chain) was sequenced within a study of T cell clonotyping in hematopoietic cell transplantation. General study findings and limits: Pathologically expanded recipient clonotypes increased progressively from day 30 to day 180 as diversity fell.

Comments on this clone: Its antigen remains unknown.

The assay was immunoSEQ multiplex PCR, and TCRdb's table has in-frame clones only and misses some. The sample gives 30,000 to 45,000 clones, roughly 88% of which show up once; just under 2% is in the top ten. Sequencing was performed on peripheral blood mononuclear cells. The sequence was obtained from a woman between 40 and 50 years old in good health. Some clones in this sample may be carry-over from other donors' samples.

CDR3 amino acids: CAWSLAGPYEQYF. CDR3 nucleotide sequence: TGTGCCTGGAGTCTAGCGGGCCCCTACGAGCAGTACTTC. This chain uses TRBV30 with TRBJ2-7, with TRBD2 identical over 8 bases. Per germline, CDR1 GTSNPN and CDR2 SVGIG (reference sequence). The CDR3 runs 13 residues. The J segment lost 2 bases and the V segment lost 2 bases, leaving 2 bases of the junction unmatched. The whole variable domain, remainder taken from reference TRBV30 and TRBJ2-7, is SQTIHQWPATLVQPVGSPLSLECTVEGTSNPNLYWYRQAAGRGLQLLFYSVGIGQISSEVPQNLSASRPQDRQFILSSKKLLLSDSGFYLCAWSLAGPYEQYFGPGTRLTVT.